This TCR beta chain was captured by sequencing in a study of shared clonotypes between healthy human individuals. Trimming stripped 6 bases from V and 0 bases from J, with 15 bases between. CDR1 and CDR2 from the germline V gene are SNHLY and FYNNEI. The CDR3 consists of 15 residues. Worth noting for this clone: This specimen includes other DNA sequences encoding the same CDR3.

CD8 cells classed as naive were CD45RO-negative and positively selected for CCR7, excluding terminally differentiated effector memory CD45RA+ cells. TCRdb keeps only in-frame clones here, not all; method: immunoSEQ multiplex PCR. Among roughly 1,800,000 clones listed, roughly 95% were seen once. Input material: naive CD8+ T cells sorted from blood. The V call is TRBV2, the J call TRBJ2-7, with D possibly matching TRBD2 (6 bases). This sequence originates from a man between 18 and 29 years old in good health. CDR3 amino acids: CASSESPGSSYEQYF. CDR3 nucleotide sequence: TGTGCCAGCAGCGAATCCCCCGGGAGCTCCTACGAGCAGTACTTC.